The clone carrying this T cell receptor beta chain was detected only a few times. Its antigen is currently unknown. This specimen comes from a study of T cells in Graves' hyperthyroidism and ophthalmopathy. Notes on the study in general: In the blood, most expanded thyroid clonotypes above 0.001 appeared as well.

Hyperthyroidism was newly diagnosed in patients aged 18 to 65 (duration under 2 months). The authors took PBMCs from 10 ml fresh peripheral blood. Researchers amplified the TCR beta CDR3 regions from RNA transcripts. With the HTBI primer set, the TCR CDR3 went through a first round of RT-PCR. Using its own MiXCR run on the multiplex PCR reads, TCRdb lists one record per CDR3 protein. This sample yields about 720,000 distinct CDR3 sequences, of which over 15% are seen a single time; around 15% belongs to the top ten. This receptor was identified in a woman aged 50 to 65 with Graves' hyperthyroidism that later progressed to Graves' ophthalmopathy. Sequencing input: blood.

In DNA, the CDR3 is TGTGCCAGCAGCTTAGACGGAGAGGGCGGCTACACCTTC. It specifies CASSLDGEGGYTF. V usage is TRBV7-9 and J usage is TRBJ1-2, with unresolved D. CDR3 length: 13 amino acids. V was cut by 1 base and J by 8 bases, with 11 bases left in between. Germline-derived CDR1 and CDR2 are SEHNR and FQNEAQ (reference sequence). Supplemented by reference TRBV7-9 and TRBJ1-2, the full variable domain reads DTGVSQNPRHKITKRGQNVTFRCDPISEHNRLYWYRQTLGQGPEFLTYFQNEAQLEKSRLLSDRFSAERPKGSFSTLEIQRTEQGDSAMYLCASSLDGEGGYTFGSGTRLTVV.